A selection of T cell receptor beta chains follows, all from one sample in a study of blood T cell repertoires in COVID-19. The repertoire was sequenced with immunoSEQ multiplex PCR; TCRdb's copy has only in-frame clones and lacks some. The data show 150,000 to 200,000 clones, roughly 84% seen once. Sequences were obtained from peripheral blood. The receptor source for this set is a woman in her 70s with COVID-19, enrolled during active disease. The CDR3 runs from the conserved cysteine through the conserved F or W.

CDR3 length	J gene	V gene	CDR3 protein
15	TRBJ1-4	TRBV6-5	CASRNRGGANEKLFF
13	TRBJ2-3	TRBV6-1	CASSEQYTDTQYF
13	TRBJ1-2	TRBV28	CASKLGQGIWYTF
13	TRBJ1-1	TRBV9	CASSRGGSTEAFF
16	TRBJ1-4	TRBV4-1	CASSPPAAGGSRKLFF
15	TRBJ2-2	TRBV29-1	CSGDRARANTGELFF
13	TRBJ1-4	TRBV18	CASSRDRTTKLFF
12	TRBJ1-5	TRBV28	CASSSKFQPQHF
15	TRBJ2-1	TRBV28	CASSQPGTGHNEQFF
14	TRBJ1-2	TRBV11-2	CASSLVGERNGYTF
15	TRBJ2-6	TRBV2	CASSGIRAGANVLTF
18	TRBJ1-5	TRBV28	CASSPTVGGQGPNQPQHF
14	TRBJ1-5	TRBV18	CASSRDSSNQPQHF
12	TRBJ2-1	TRBV6-5	CASRTSGNEQFF
12	TRBJ1-6	TRBV7-3	CASSYRGSPLHF
13	TRBJ2-7	TRBV28	CASSLEISYEQYF
15	TRBJ2-2	TRBV5-1	CASSPLTGPTGELFF
11	TRBJ1-5	TRBV28	CASSPNQPQHF
13	TRBJ2-3	TRBV14	CASSQGRADTQYF
15	TRBJ2-1	TRBV4-2	CASSQVLPGKNEQFF
13	TRBJ1-5	TRBV27	CASSPDRAQPQHF
16	TRBJ1-6	TRBV28	CASNPRTGSNNSPLHF
16	TRBJ1-1	TRBV10-1	CASSESTGLNGWETFF
13	TRBJ1-3	TRBV7-2	CASSTSGGNTIYF
15	TRBJ2-3	TRBV18	CASSRLAGNTDTQYF
16	TRBJ2-3	TRBV6-5	CASSSQGAPRTDTQYF
8	TRBJ1-1	TRBV10-1	CLQNEAFF
14	TRBJ1-1	TRBV15	CATSRDGQNTEAFF
20	TRBJ2-2	TRBV28	CASSLPGLAGGALNTGELFF